One and the same sample provided the 27 T cell receptor beta chains below, sequenced in a study of cytomegalovirus exposure and HLA in healthy donors. Vbeta (60) and Jbeta (13) primers were used in the PCR. Measured with immunoSEQ multiplex PCR; TCRdb has only the in-frame clones, and not every one. The sample includes over 100,000 clones, approximately 72% seen only once; the top ten take 1.5%. Material for sequencing was PBMCs. The receptors were sampled from a young man in good health and CMV-seronegative.

The gene calls are TRBV5-1 and TRBJ2-6; 9 bases align to TRBD1. The CDR3 runs 18 residues. V lost 3 bases to trimming and J lost 1 base; unmatched junction nucleotides: 8. The germline CDR1 and CDR2 sequences are SGHRS and YFSETQ. The CDR3 sequence: CASSSLQGAISGANVLTF. The CDR3 DNA is TGCGCCAGCAGCTCCTTACAGGGGGCGATATCTGGGGCCAACGTCCTGACTTTC. Combining the CDR3 with reference TRBV5-1 and TRBJ2-6 gives the whole variable domain KAGVTQTPRYLIKTRGQQVTLSCSPISGHRSVSWYQQTPGQGLQFLFEYFSETQRNKGNFPGRFSGRQFSNSRSEMNVSTLELGDSALYLCASSSLQGAISGANVLTFGAGSRLTVL.

This chain connects TRBV27 to TRBJ1-5; the D is unclear. Trimming left V 3 bases short and J 2 bases short, with 11 bases between. The CDR3 spans 15 residues. CDR1 is MNHEY and CDR2 is SMNVEV in the germline V gene (reference sequence). CDR3 nucleotide sequence: TGTGCCAGCAGTTTTAGCAGAGGCGGCAATCAGCCCCAGCATTTT. It specifies CASSFSRGGNQPQHF.

This clone was observed a few times. The chain uses TRBV18 and TRBJ1-4; TRBD1 aligns across 9 bases. CDR1 is KGHSH, CDR2 LQKENI, per germline. The length of the CDR3 is 15 residues. The V segment lost 3 bases and the J segment 7 bases; nucleotides outside the gene matches: 6. Here the CDR3 DNA reads TGTGCCAGCTCACCGCCGGGACAGGGTACTGAAAAACTGTTTTTT. It translates to CASSPPGQGTEKLFF.

This clone showed up just once. V usage is TRBV5-6 and J usage is TRBJ2-6, with D hard to call. The CDR3 runs 16 residues. The V gene lost 1 base and the J gene lost 5 bases, with 13 bases spanning the gap. CDR1 and CDR2 from the germline V gene are SGHDT and YYEEEE. The CDR3 DNA sequence: TGTGCCAGCAGCTTGCTTGTTCCAGTTAGGGCCAACGTCCTGACTTTC. Translating gives CASSLLVPVRANVLTF.

This clone was detected a few times. This chain connects TRBV6-4 to TRBJ2-2; 7 nucleotides agree with TRBD1. Losses at the gene ends were 10 bases for V and 0 bases for J; bases not matched to a gene: 14. Germline V gene lookup returns CDR1 MRHNA and CDR2 SNTAGT. The CDR3 totals 17 residues. This CDR3 is CATSKWGTETNTGELFF. DNA of the CDR3: TGTGCCACTTCAAAGTGGGGGACAGAGACGAACACCGGGGAGCTGTTTTTT.

This clone was counted a few times. The genes are TRBV14 and TRBJ2-7; 7 bases are a match to TRBD2. This CDR3 has 19 residues. V lost 0 bases, J lost 3 bases, and 17 bases stayed unmatched. Germline V CDR1 and CDR2: SGHDN, FVKESK. CDR3 sequence reads: CASSQEIPPRGRVGYEQYF. In nucleotides, the CDR3 is TGTGCCAGCAGCCAAGAGATCCCCCCGCGAGGGAGGGTGGGCTACGAGCAGTACTTC.

CDR3 in amino acids: CASRGTGANGYTF. As DNA, the CDR3 is TGTGCCAGCAGGGGGACAGGGGCCAACGGCTACACCTTC. The chain couples TRBV27 to TRBJ1-2; TRBD1 aligns across 10 bases. Germline CDR1 reads MNHEY; CDR2 reads SMNVEV (reference sequence). Trimming removed 6 bases from V and 8 bases from J; junction bases left unmatched: 6. The CDR3 covers 13 residues.

The V gene is TRBV5-6, the J gene TRBJ1-6, with 11 bases fitting TRBD1. Germline V CDR1 and CDR2: SGHDT, YYEEEE. V was clipped by 4 bases and J by 6 bases; unmatched bases: 6. The CDR3 length is 16 residues. The CDR3 loop reads CASSEDRGLRNSPLHF. The CDR3 DNA is TGTGCCAGCAGCGAGGACAGGGGGCTACGTAATTCACCCCTCCACTTT.

This clone was detected only a few times. This sequence joins TRBV20-1 and TRBJ1-5; D is undetermined. CDR1 DFQATT and CDR2 SNEGSKA come from the germline V gene (reference sequence). Trimming left V 3 bases short and J 7 bases short, with 7 bases between. The CDR3 sequence is 11 residues long. The CDR3 DNA sequence: TGCAGTGCTAGTGTCGGGCAGCCCCAGCATTTT. Its translation: CSASVGQPQHF.

The CDR3 loop reads CASGWRGGTEAFF. CDR3 DNA: TGTGCCAGCGGGTGGAGGGGTGGGACTGAAGCTTTCTTT. The V gene is TRBV27, the J gene TRBJ1-1, with D perhaps matching TRBD1 (5 bases). CDR1 and CDR2 from the germline V gene are MNHEY and SMNVEV (reference sequence). The CDR3 loop spans 13 amino acids. V lost 8 bases, J lost 5 bases, and 15 bases lay in between.

This chain links TRBV28 with TRBJ2-7; 10 nucleotides agree with TRBD1. Germline CDR1 reads MDHEN; CDR2 reads SYDVKM. CDR3 size: 15 residues. The junction had 11 bases not matched to a gene; V was cut back by 6 bases and J by 6 bases. This chain's CDR3 is CASRRLRTGGGEQYF. For the CDR3, the DNA is TGTGCCAGCAGGAGACTCCGGACAGGGGGAGGCGAGCAGTACTTC.

CDR3 coding DNA: TGTGCCAGCAGCCCGACAGGGGATTCACCCCTCCACTTT. Translation: CASSPTGDSPLHF. The chain carries TRBV7-9 and TRBJ1-6, with TRBD1 identical over 8 bases. Trimming removed 5 bases from V and 8 bases from J; junction bases left unmatched: 2. The CDR3 has 13 residues. Germline CDR1 SEHNR, CDR2 FQNEAQ (reference sequence). The full variable domain, with the rest looked up from reference TRBV7-9 and TRBJ1-6, is DTGVSQNPRHKITKRGQNVTFRCDPISEHNRLYWYRQTLGQGPEFLTYFQNEAQLEKSRLLSDRFSAERPKGSFSTLEIQRTEQGDSAMYLCASSPTGDSPLHFGNGTRLTVT.

CDR3 in DNA: TGTGCCACCAGCCGGGGGAGGCCACAAGAGACCCAGTACTTC. Translated, it gives CATSRGRPQETQYF. V is TRBV15 and J is TRBJ2-5; TRBD2 might be the D (6 bases). The germline gives CDR1 LNHNV, CDR2 YYDKDF (reference sequence). V gave up 5 bases and J gave up 2 bases, with 12 bases separating them. The CDR3 runs 14 residues.

This clone was counted a few times. This sequence joins TRBV7-9 and TRBJ2-3; 8 nucleotides match TRBD2. CDR3 length: 13 residues. Germline values: CDR1 SEHNR, CDR2 FQNEAQ (reference sequence). Trimming cost V 8 bases and J 4 bases; bases outside gene matches: 5. The CDR3 loop is CASRGGRSDTQYF. CDR3 nucleotide sequence: TGTGCCAGCCGGGGCGGGAGGTCAGATACGCAGTATTTT.

The rearrangement links TRBV4-2 to TRBJ2-7, with a possible D match to TRBD1 (5 bases). The CDR3 has 14 amino acids. Per the germline V gene, CDR1 is LGHNA and CDR2 is YNFKEQ. Between the trimmed V and J ends, which lost 1 base and 0 bases, there was a span of 7 bases. The CDR3 DNA is TGTGCCAGCAGCCAAGGGGGCCTCTCCTACGAGCAGTACTTC. Translated: CASSQGGLSYEQYF.

The chain joins TRBV27 to TRBJ2-1; no definite D call. The germline gives CDR1 MNHEY, CDR2 SMNVEV (reference sequence). V lost 6 bases, J lost 0 bases, and 15 bases lay in between. This CDR3 is built from 16 residues. In DNA form, the CDR3 reads TGTGCCAGCAGCCAATTGCCGCTGAGCTCCTACAATGAGCAGTTCTTC. Protein sequence: CASSQLPLSSYNEQFF.

This chain links TRBV19 with TRBJ2-1, with TRBD2 matching over 11 bases. Per germline, CDR1 LNHDA and CDR2 SQIVND (reference sequence). The CDR3 has 17 residues. The junction had 15 bases not matched to a gene; V was cut back by 5 bases and J by 9 bases. The CDR3 loop is CASSRGPSGRSVAEQFF. CDR3 nucleotide sequence: TGTGCCAGTAGTCGGGGTCCTAGCGGGAGGTCCGTAGCTGAGCAGTTCTTC.

V usage is TRBV19 and J usage is TRBJ2-7; perhaps TRBD2 as D (5 bases). Trimming stripped 3 bases from V and 6 bases from J, with 15 bases between. Germline V lookup: CDR1 LNHDA, CDR2 SQIVND (reference sequence). CDR3 length: 14 amino acids. The CDR3 loop reads CASSIMAEGREQYF. The CDR3 DNA follows: TGTGCCAGTAGTATTATGGCCGAGGGTCGCGAGCAGTACTTC.

This clone has only a few counts. The chain is built from TRBV5-1 and TRBJ2-2; D perhaps matches TRBD1 (5 bases). This CDR3 spans 15 amino acids. V was trimmed by 0 bases and J by 3 bases, leaving 9 bases between them. Germline values: CDR1 SGHRS, CDR2 YFSETQ. In DNA, the CDR3 is TGCGCCAGCAGCTTGGAAGGACACTACACCGGGGAGCTGTTTTTT. Translating it yields CASSLEGHYTGELFF.

Of note for this clone: Distinct nucleotide sequences in the sample also encode this CDR3. This chain joins TRBV4-1 and TRBJ2-3; 9 bases are shared with TRBD2. Germline CDR1 reads MGHRA; CDR2 reads YSYEKL. V was pared by 1 base and J by 4 bases, with 9 bases of the junction left unmatched. The CDR3 is 17 residues long. CDR3 DNA: TGCGCCAGCAGCCAAGGAGAAGCGGGAGGCTCGGCAGATACGCAGTATTTT. Protein sequence: CASSQGEAGGSADTQYF.

This chain uses TRBV28 with TRBJ2-7; 12 positions match TRBD2. Germline trimming cut 2 bases from V and 6 bases from J; bases unmatched to any gene: 14. CDR1 and CDR2 (germline): MDHEN, SYDVKM. This CDR3 spans 18 amino acids. The CDR3 bases are TGTGCCAGCAGTTTAAGCGGCGCTAGCGGGAGGGCCCTTCGCGAGCAGTACTTC. Residues: CASSLSGASGRALREQYF.

The gene calls are TRBV12-5 and TRBJ1-1; 9 bases align to TRBD1. The V gene's germline CDR1 is LGHNT and CDR2 FRNRAP. The junction had 0 bases not matched to a gene; V was cut back by 6 bases and J by 4 bases. This CDR3 has 12 amino acids. CDR3 region: CASGTGGTEAFF. The CDR3 coding sequence is TGTGCTAGTGGGACAGGGGGCACTGAAGCTTTCTTT.

The rearrangement joins TRBV5-6 to TRBJ1-2, with TRBD1 matching over 7 bases. Germline lookup yields CDR1 SGHDT and CDR2 YYEEEE. J was trimmed by 6 bases and V by 1 base; bases with no gene match: 3. CDR3 length: 13 amino acids. The chain's CDR3 is CASSLPGGNGYTF. The CDR3 nucleotides are TGTGCCAGCAGCTTGCCAGGGGGAAATGGCTACACCTTC.

The chain links TRBV10-3 to TRBJ1-1; 8 bases fit TRBD1. From germline, CDR1 is ENHRY and CDR2 SYGVKD. Trimming removed 6 bases from V and 1 base from J; junction bases left unmatched: 4. This CDR3 is built from 14 residues. Written as DNA, the CDR3 is TGTGCCATCAGCTGGACAGGGCAGAACACTGAAGCTTTCTTT. It codes for CAISWTGQNTEAFF.

This clone occurred a few times. V and J are TRBV25-1 and TRBJ2-5, with D uncertain. V lost 6 bases to trimming and J lost 7 bases, with 12 bases between them. The CDR3 spans 12 residues. Germline CDR1 MGHDK, CDR2 SYGVNS. CDR3 in amino acids: CASSLASGTQYF. The CDR3 coding sequence is TGTGCCAGCAGCCTCGCTTCGGGGACCCAGTACTTC.

The chain is built from TRBV6-1 and TRBJ2-7; no clear D gene. This CDR3 has 15 amino acids. The V and J ends lost 4 bases and 2 bases respectively, with 15 bases between them. CDR1 and CDR2 (germline): MNHNS, SASEGT. CDR3 nucleotide sequence: TGTGCCAGCAGTGGAAGCAGCGTTGCTACCTACGAGCAGTACTTC. Its translation is CASSGSSVATYEQYF.

V usage is TRBV5-1 and J usage is TRBJ2-1, with 7 bases lining up with TRBD2. This CDR3 spans 15 amino acids. Trimming cost V 4 bases and J 2 bases; bases outside gene matches: 6. Germline CDR1 reads SGHRS; CDR2 reads YFSETQ. In nucleotides, the CDR3 is TGCGCCAGCAGCGCCTACGCGGGAGCCTACAATGAGCAGTTCTTC. This gives the protein CASSAYAGAYNEQFF. The entire variable domain, with the rest obtained from reference TRBV5-1 and TRBJ2-1, is as follows: KAGVTQTPRYLIKTRGQQVTLSCSPISGHRSVSWYQQTPGQGLQFLFEYFSETQRNKGNFPGRFSGRQFSNSRSEMNVSTLELGDSALYLCASSAYAGAYNEQFFGPGTRLTVL.